This TCR beta chain was sequenced during a study of T cell repertoires in cytomegalovirus infection. Study-level background: Matching HLA type, along with CMV infection, was indicated by public TCR beta signatures.

General study points: The ex vivo response was dominated by HLA-C-restricted CMV-specific TCR beta clonotypes.

Note on this clonotype: The antigen remains unidentified.

TCRdb re-called the reads through MiXCR, storing one row per CDR3 protein. The table shows hundreds of thousands of distinct CDR3 sequences, with just under 30% occurring only once. The CDR3 sequence is 15 residues long. Germline CDR1 reads DFQATT; CDR2 reads SNEGSKA (reference sequence). The trim removed 3 bases at V and 4 bases at J, leaving 5 bases unmatched. The sequence derives from a human donor in good health (CMV status not recorded). Some clones in this sample may be carry-over from other donors' samples. The chain carries TRBV20-1 and TRBJ2-6; TRBD1 agrees at 8 bases. Sequencing used cultured PBMCs, obtained from culture after CMV antigen stimulation. In DNA form, the CDR3 reads TGCAGTGCTAGGGGCAGGGGGCCCGGGGCCAACGTCCTGACTTTC. This encodes CSARGRGPGANVLTF.